This passage covers 3 T cell receptor beta chains from one sample sequenced in a study of blood T cell repertoires in COVID-19. Profiling relied on immunoSEQ multiplex PCR, and the TCRdb table lists in-frame clones only, not all of them. This sample has around 130,000 clones, with over 60% found just once. The source material was peripheral blood. The source is a human donor in a cohort sampled during active COVID-19.

This clone was found a few times. The gene calls are TRBV11-2 and TRBJ1-5; maybe TRBD1 (5 bases). The CDR3 totals 16 residues. The V gene lost 1 base and the J gene lost 2 bases, with 12 bases spanning the gap. The V gene's germline CDR1 is SGHAT and CDR2 FQNNGV. The CDR3 spells CASSLGTIMGNQPQHF. CDR3 sequence (DNA): TGTGCCAGCAGCTTAGGGACAATTATGGGCAATCAGCCCCAGCATTTT.

This chain connects TRBV19 to TRBJ1-1; perhaps TRBD1 as D (6 bases). CDR3 size: 14 residues. V shed 5 bases and J shed 5 bases, with 15 bases lying between them. Per germline, CDR1 LNHDA and CDR2 SQIVND (reference sequence). The CDR3 here is CASSSGRGGTEAFF. CDR3 DNA: TGTGCCAGTAGTTCCGGCAGGGGTGGGACTGAAGCTTTCTTT.

This clone came up once. The identical CDR3 is also encoded by other nucleotide sequences in the sample. The chain employs TRBV27 and TRBJ2-7; TRBD2 aligns across 7 bases. This CDR3 is built from 13 residues. CDR1 and CDR2 from the germline V gene are MNHEY and SMNVEV (reference sequence). Losses at the gene ends were 3 bases for V and 3 bases for J; bases not matched to a gene: 2. CDR3 residues: CASSLAGDYEQYF. CDR3 bases: TGTGCCAGCAGTTTGGCGGGGGACTACGAGCAGTACTTC.